The next 12 T cell receptor beta chains were all read from a single sample in a study of cytomegalovirus exposure and HLA in healthy donors. 13 Jbeta primers and 60 Vbeta primers were used for the PCR. Repertoires were generated with immunoSEQ multiplex PCR, while TCRdb's copy carries only in-frame clones and drops some. The data contain 160,000 or so clones, roughly 80% of them singletons. Sequencing input: PBMCs. These receptors were collected from a man between 40 and 49 years old in good health and CMV-seronegative.

This clone was seen more than once but under ten times. The CDR3 DNA is TGTGCCATCAGTGAGTCCACAGGGGTACGGGAAAAACTGTTTTTT. Protein: CAISESTGVREKLFF. This chain joins TRBV10-3 and TRBJ1-4; 7 nucleotides line up with TRBD1. CDR1 and CDR2 (germline): ENHRY, SYGVKD. The ends lost 0 bases at V and 8 bases at J; junction bases unmatched: 6. The CDR3 length is 15 residues.

The gene calls are TRBV6-5 and TRBJ1-6; possibly TRBD1 for D (5 bases). The CDR3 is 15 residues long. Trimming shortened V by 5 bases and J by 5 bases, and 13 bases separated the two germline ends. From germline, CDR1 is MNHEY and CDR2 SVGAGI. CDR3 residues: CASSAGVGNNSPLHF. The DNA for the CDR3 is TGTGCCAGCAGTGCGGGGGTAGGGAATAATTCACCCCTCCACTTT.

The chain recombines TRBV6-5 with TRBJ2-2; D possibly corresponds to TRBD1 (6 bases). V lost 4 bases and J 4 bases, leaving 13 bases between the germline ends. CDR3 length: 15 residues. Germline loops: CDR1 MNHEY, CDR2 SVGAGI. DNA of the CDR3: TGTGCCAGCAGTTTAACCAGGGGCGGCACCGGGGAGCTGTTTTTT. This translates into CASSLTRGGTGELFF.

The rearrangement links TRBV7-8 to TRBJ1-2, with TRBD1 identical over 7 bases. The CDR3 runs to 15 residues. Per germline, CDR1 SGHVS and CDR2 FQNEAQ. V lost 0 bases to trimming and J lost 2 bases; unmatched junction nucleotides: 3. The CDR3 region is CASSLAPTGNYGYTF. CDR3 sequence (DNA): TGTGCCAGCAGCTTAGCGCCGACAGGGAACTATGGCTACACCTTC.

V is TRBV6-4 and J is TRBJ2-3; TRBD2 matches at 7 bases. This CDR3 region has 14 residues. Germline values: CDR1 MRHNA, CDR2 SNTAGT. V gave up 4 bases and J gave up 10 bases; unmatched junction bases: 11. CDR3: CASSASGDAKAQYF. The CDR3 DNA reads as TGTGCCAGCAGTGCCAGCGGGGACGCGAAGGCGCAGTATTTT.

There are a few counts of this clone. V gene TRBV19 combines with J gene TRBJ1-5, with 7 positions matching TRBD1. The CDR3 contains 12 residues. The germline V gene encodes CDR1 LNHDA and CDR2 SQIVND (reference sequence). V was pared by 9 bases and J by 8 bases, with 7 bases of the junction left unmatched. Here the CDR3 reads CASSQGGKPQHF. The CDR3 nucleotides read TGTGCCAGCTCTCAGGGGGGTAAGCCCCAGCATTTT.

The gene calls are TRBV15 and TRBJ1-1, with D perhaps TRBD1 (6 bases). The CDR3 has 15 amino acids. Germline V CDR1 and CDR2: LNHNV, YYDKDF (reference sequence). Trimming stripped 1 base from V and 4 bases from J, with 13 bases between. CDR3 nucleotide sequence: TGTGCCACCAGCAGAGCAGGGGTTTATGCCACTGAAGCTTTCTTT. Its translation is CATSRAGVYATEAFF.

The chain is built from TRBV19 and TRBJ1-5; maybe TRBD1 (5 bases). CDR1 is LNHDA, CDR2 SQIVND, per germline (reference sequence). This CDR3 is built from 14 residues. V gave up 6 bases and J gave up 7 bases, with 16 bases separating them. CDR3 bases: TGTGCCAGTAGCCGGGACGGCGCGGGACAGCCCCAGCATTTT. Protein: CASSRDGAGQPQHF.

There are a few counts of this clone. The chain uses TRBV6-6 and TRBJ1-1; D unclear. CDR3 size: 14 residues. The germline CDR1 and CDR2 sequences are MNHNY and SVGAGI (reference sequence). Trimming removed 5 bases at V and 2 bases at J, with 12 bases between. Written as DNA, the CDR3 is TGTGCCAGCAGTCTATCAGGTATAAACACTGAAGCTTTCTTT. Its translation is CASSLSGINTEAFF.

The chain carries TRBV4-3 and TRBJ2-3, with 10 bases aligning to TRBD2. CDR1 is LGHNA and CDR2 is YSLEER in the germline V gene. J lost 0 bases, V lost 1 base, and 10 bases had no gene match. The CDR3 totals 19 residues. CDR3 loop: CASSQVSLAGAFSTDTQYF. The CDR3 DNA follows: TGCGCCAGCAGCCAAGTGAGCCTAGCGGGGGCTTTTAGCACAGATACGCAGTATTTT.

Here the CDR3 reads CASSLEGLAGGPNTGELFF. As DNA, the CDR3 is TGTGCCAGCAGCTTGGAGGGACTAGCGGGGGGGCCGAACACCGGGGAGCTGTTTTTT. This chain links TRBV5-4 with TRBJ2-2; 16 bases map to TRBD2. CDR1 and CDR2 from the germline V gene are SGHNT and YYREEE (reference sequence). J lost 0 bases, V lost 0 bases, and 2 bases had no gene match. This CDR3 region has 19 residues.

CDR3 nucleotide sequence: TGCAGCGCCGAAGGCGGGGGGCAAACAGATACGCAGTATTTT. It encodes CSAEGGGQTDTQYF. The chain uses TRBV29-1 and TRBJ2-3; TRBD2 agrees at 8 bases. This CDR3 is 14 amino acids long. V lost 7 bases to trimming and J lost 3 bases; unmatched junction nucleotides: 9. The germline CDR1 and CDR2 sequences are SQVTM and ANQGSEA.